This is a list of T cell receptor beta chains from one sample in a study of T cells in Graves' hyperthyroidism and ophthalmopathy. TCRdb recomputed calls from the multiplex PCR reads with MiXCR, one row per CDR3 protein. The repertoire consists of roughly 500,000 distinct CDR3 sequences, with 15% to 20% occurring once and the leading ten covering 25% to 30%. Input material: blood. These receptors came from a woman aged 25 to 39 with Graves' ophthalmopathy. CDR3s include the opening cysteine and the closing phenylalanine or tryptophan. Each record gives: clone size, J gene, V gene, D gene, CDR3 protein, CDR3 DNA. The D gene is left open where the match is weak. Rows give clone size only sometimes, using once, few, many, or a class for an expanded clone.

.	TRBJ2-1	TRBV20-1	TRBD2	CSARVSARLAFNEQFF	TGCAGTGCTAGAGTTAGCGCCCGACTAGCCTTCAATGAGCAGTTCTTC
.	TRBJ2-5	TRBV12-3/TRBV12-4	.	CASGGRGAAQETQYF	TGTGCCAGCGGGGGAAGGGGTGCGGCCCAAGAGACCCAGTACTTC
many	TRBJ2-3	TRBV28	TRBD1	CASTHRDSSYTQYF	TGTGCCAGCACCCATCGGGACAGTTCCTATACGCAGTATTTT
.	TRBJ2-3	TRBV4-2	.	CASSQDIATTDTQYF	TGTGCCAGCAGCCAAGATATAGCGACCACAGATACGCAGTATTTT
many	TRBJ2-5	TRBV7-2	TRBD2	CASSLWGGGETQYF	TGTGCCAGCAGCTTATGGGGGGGTGGGGAGACCCAGTACTTC
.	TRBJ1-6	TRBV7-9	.	CASSVSGPSPLHF	TGTGCCAGCAGCGTCTCGGGCCCTTCACCCCTCCACTTT
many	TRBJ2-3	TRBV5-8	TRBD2	CASSLPGLANTDTQYF	TGTGCCAGCAGCCTACCGGGACTAGCGAACACAGATACGCAGTATTTT
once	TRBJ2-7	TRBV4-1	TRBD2	CASSQGLASTYVQYF	TGCGCCAGCAGCCAAGGACTAGCGAGCACCTACGTGCAGTACTTC
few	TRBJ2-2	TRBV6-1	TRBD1	CASIKGQASAGEPFF	TGTGCCAGCATCAAGGGACAGGCCTCGGCCGGGGAGCCGTTTTTT
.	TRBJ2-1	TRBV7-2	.	CASSLTGGSNYNEQFF	TGTGCCAGCAGTTTGACCGGGGGCTCCAACTACAATGAGCAGTTCTTC
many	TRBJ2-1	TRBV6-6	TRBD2	CASSYSGLAGVSYNEQFF	TGTGCCAGCAGTTACTCGGGGCTAGCGGGAGTCTCCTACAATGAGCAGTTCTTC
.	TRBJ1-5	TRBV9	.	CASSVPHSNSNQPQHF	TGTGCCAGCAGCGTACCCCACAGTAATAGCAATCAGCCCCAGCATTTT
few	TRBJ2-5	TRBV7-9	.	CASSFGEWGQETQYF	TGTGCCAGCAGTTTTGGGGAGTGGGGCCAAGAGACCCAGTACTTC
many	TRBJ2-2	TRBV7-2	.	CASSSEGGGSANTGELFF	TGTGCCAGCAGCTCCGAGGGGGGGGGGAGCGCGAACACCGGGGAGCTGTTTTTT
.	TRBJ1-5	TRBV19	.	CASSILGGNQPQHF	TGTGCCAGTAGTATACTAGGGGGCAATCAGCCCCAGCATTTT
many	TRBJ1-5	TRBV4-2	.	CASSQGEGGPGQPQHF	TGTGCCAGCAGCCAAGGCGAAGGCGGCCCGGGCCAGCCCCAGCATTTT
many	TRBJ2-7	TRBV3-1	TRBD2	CASSQSSGRRYEQYF	TGTGCCAGCAGCCAGTCGAGCGGGAGGAGATACGAGCAGTACTTC
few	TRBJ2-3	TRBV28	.	CASSMDSSTDTQYF	TGTGCCAGCAGTATGGATAGTAGCACAGATACGCAGTATTTT
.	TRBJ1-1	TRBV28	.	CASSFQPVTEAFF	TGTGCCAGCAGTTTCCAACCGGTCACTGAAGCTTTCTTT
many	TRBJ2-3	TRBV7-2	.	CASSRFPDTQYF	TGTGCCAGCAGCAGGTTTCCAGATACGCAGTATTTT
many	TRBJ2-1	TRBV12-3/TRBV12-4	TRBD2	CASSLVGGNEQFF	TGCGCCAGCAGCTTGGTCGGGGGGAATGAGCAGTTCTTC
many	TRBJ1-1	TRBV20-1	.	CSAGLARTVDEAFF	TGCAGTGCAGGACTCGCGCGGACTGTTGATGAAGCTTTCTTT
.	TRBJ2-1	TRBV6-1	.	CASRNGVSEQFF	TGTGCCAGCAGAAATGGGGTTAGTGAGCAGTTCTTC
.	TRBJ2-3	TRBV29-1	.	CSPKAGMGTQYF	TGCAGCCCTAAGGCAGGCATGGGTACGCAGTATTTT
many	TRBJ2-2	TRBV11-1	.	CASSLLGAGELFF	TGTGCCAGCAGCTTACTAGGGGCCGGGGAGCTGTTTTTT
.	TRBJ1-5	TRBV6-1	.	CASSEARTRGNQPQHF	TGTGCCAGCAGTGAAGCTAGAACCCGTGGCAATCAGCCCCAGCATTTT
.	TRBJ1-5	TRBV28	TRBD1	CASGTANQPQHF	TGTGCCAGCGGGACAGCGAATCAGCCCCAGCATTTT
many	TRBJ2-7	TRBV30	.	CAWSVGGLARPYEQYF	TGTGCCTGGAGTGTAGGTGGCCTAGCGCGACCCTACGAGCAGTACTTC
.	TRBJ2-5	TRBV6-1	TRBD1	CASSRQGSQETQYF	TGTGCCAGCAGTAGACAGGGGAGCCAAGAGACCCAGTACTTC
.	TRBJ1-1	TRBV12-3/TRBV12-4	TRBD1	CASRPPTGDTEAFF	TGTGCCAGCAGACCTCCTACAGGGGATACTGAAGCTTTCTTT